These 13 T cell receptor beta chains share one sample of origin, sequenced in a study of OX40 agonist ivuxolimab in advanced cancers. The data were produced by immunoSEQ multiplex PCR, yet TCRdb's version contains in-frame clones alone and is incomplete. Of about 94,000 clones detected, roughly 90% appear once; the ten largest clones hold around 3.4%. Here the sequenced sample was CD4+ or CD8+ T cells sorted from blood, taken in a trial of the OX40 agonist ivuxolimab. The receptor source for this set is an adult with an advanced solid tumor such as melanoma, head and neck, liver or kidney cancer.

The V and J genes are TRBV10-1 and TRBJ2-1; D gene uncertain. This CDR3 has 14 amino acids. V was pared by 5 bases and J by 10 bases, with 18 bases between. Germline V gene sequence: CDR1 WNHNN, CDR2 SYGVQD (reference sequence). CDR3 in amino acids: CASSSETWEGEQFF. Written as DNA, the CDR3 is TGCGCCAGCAGTTCCGAAACGTGGGAAGGCGAGCAGTTCTTC.

The chain links TRBV5-1 to TRBJ2-7; 12 positions match TRBD1. V dropped 4 bases and J dropped 3; count of bases not matched to a gene: 5. In germline, CDR1 is SGHRS, CDR2 YFSETQ. The CDR3 loop spans 15 amino acids. The CDR3 DNA reads TGCGCCAGCAGCCCGGGACAGGGGGCAGGCTACGAGCAGTACTTC. This translates into CASSPGQGAGYEQYF.

As for this clone: Other DNA sequences in the same sample also yield this CDR3. The rearrangement uses TRBV11-2 and TRBJ2-7; D may match TRBD1 or TRBD2 (5 bases each). The V and J ends lost 1 base and 3 bases respectively, with 13 bases between them. This CDR3 has 15 residues. Per the germline V gene, CDR1 is SGHAT and CDR2 is FQNNGV. CDR3 region: CASSLGSGPFYEQYF. The CDR3 DNA follows: TGTGCCAGCAGCTTAGGCTCGGGACCATTCTACGAGCAGTACTTC.

The V and J genes are TRBV10-2 and TRBJ2-6; no reliable D call. The V end was cut by 4 bases, the J end by 2 bases, with 6 bases between. The germline CDR1 and CDR2 sequences are WSHSY and SAAADI. The CDR3 totals 14 residues. In DNA, the CDR3 is TGCGCCAGCAGTGGGGGTACTGGGGCCAACGTCCTGACTTTC. It codes for CASSGGTGANVLTF.

The genes are TRBV4-3 and TRBJ1-1, with unresolved D. V lost 1 base to trimming and J lost 7 bases, with 10 bases between them. Germline lookup yields CDR1 LGHNA and CDR2 YSLEER. CDR3 length: 13 residues. The DNA for the CDR3 is TGCGCCAGCAGCCAAGTGAGGTTGCATGAAGCTTTCTTT. This translates into CASSQVRLHEAFF.

This chain connects TRBV19 to TRBJ1-2, with D uncertain. CDR1 is LNHDA, CDR2 SQIVND, per germline (reference sequence). V was trimmed by 7 bases and J by 2 bases, leaving 8 bases between them. The length of the CDR3 is 12 residues. In DNA, the CDR3 is TGTGCCAGTATAGGTTTAAACTATGGCTACACCTTC. Protein product: CASIGLNYGYTF.

The V gene is TRBV7-3, the J gene TRBJ2-3, with D possibly called TRBD1 or TRBD2 (5 bases each). Germline assignment: CDR1 SGHTA and CDR2 FQGTGA. There are 16 residues in the CDR3. Trimming took 2 bases from V and 2 from J, leaving 14 bases between them. This CDR3 reads CASSLGGRPTTDTQYF. The CDR3 DNA reads as TGTGCCAGCAGCTTAGGGGGTAGACCCACCACAGATACGCAGTATTTT.

The chain recombines TRBV19 with TRBJ1-2, with 7 bases that match TRBD1. The CDR3 is 15 amino acids. The V gene end was trimmed by 7 bases and the J gene end by 4 bases; junction bases not matched to a gene: 12. From germline, CDR1 is LNHDA and CDR2 SQIVND (reference sequence). This CDR3 is CASIGEWDSRYGYTF. CDR3 DNA sequence: TGTGCCAGTATAGGTGAATGGGACAGCCGCTATGGCTACACCTTC.

The rearrangement joins TRBV7-6 to TRBJ1-1; the D gene is possibly TRBD1 (6 bases). Per the germline V gene, CDR1 is SGHVS and CDR2 is FNYEAQ. V lost 4 bases to trimming and J lost 0 bases, with 12 bases between them. This CDR3 has 15 residues. The CDR3 bases are TGTGCCAGCAGCTCACCACAGGGATTGAACACTGAAGCTTTCTTT. The encoded protein is CASSSPQGLNTEAFF. The entire variable domain, with the rest obtained from reference TRBV7-6 and TRBJ1-1, is as follows: GAGVSQSPRYKVTKRGQDVALRCDPISGHVSLYWYRQALGQGPEFLTYFNYEAQQDKSGLPNDRFSAERPEGSISTLTIQRTEQRDSAMYRCASSSPQGLNTEAFFGQGTRLTVV.

This chain links TRBV12-5 with TRBJ2-7; D is uncertain. V shed 5 bases and J shed 6 bases, with 14 bases lying between them. The CDR3 has 13 residues. Germline loops: CDR1 LGHNT, CDR2 FRNRAP. This CDR3 reads CASGHVPLGEQYF. The CDR3 DNA follows: TGTGCTAGTGGTCATGTCCCTCTTGGCGAGCAGTACTTC.

This chain connects TRBV6-5 to TRBJ1-5; TRBD1 agrees at 8 bases. Germline V gives CDR1 MNHEY, CDR2 SVGAGI. This CDR3 is 14 amino acids long. The V gene end was trimmed by 4 bases and the J gene end by 6 bases; junction bases not matched to a gene: 5. The CDR3 is CASSSGQGGQPQHF. The CDR3 coding sequence is TGTGCCAGCAGTTCCGGACAGGGAGGTCAGCCCCAGCATTTT.

A single count supports this clone. The gene calls are TRBV20-1 and TRBJ2-1; the D is unclear. Trimming pared 3 bases from V and 7 bases from J, leaving 7 bases between. In germline, CDR1 is DFQATT, CDR2 SNEGSKA (reference sequence). The CDR3 length is 11 residues. This CDR3 is CSASMGNEQFF. Written as DNA, the CDR3 is TGCAGTGCTAGTATGGGGAATGAGCAGTTCTTC.

With respect to this clone: This sample includes further DNA sequences coding for the same CDR3. The rearrangement joins TRBV19 to TRBJ2-1; D call uncertain. CDR1 LNHDA and CDR2 SQIVND come from the germline V gene (reference sequence). The CDR3 runs to 13 residues. V was cut by 5 bases and J by 4 bases, with 9 bases left in between. The DNA of the CDR3 is TGTGCCAGTAGTCAATACAGTTACAATGAGCAGTTCTTC. Translation gives CASSQYSYNEQFF. Filled out from reference TRBV19 and TRBJ2-1, the complete variable domain reads DGGITQSPKYLFRKEGQNVTLSCEQNLNHDAMYWYRQDPGQGLRLIYYSQIVNDFQKGDIAEGYSVSREKKESFPLTVTSAQKNPTAFYLCASSQYSYNEQFFGPGTRLTVL.